Detailed here is one T cell receptor beta chain. This table comes from immunoSEQ multiplex PCR, and its TCRdb copy is limited to in-frame clones, with some not included. The sample records about 98,000 clones, roughly four fifths being singletons. This sample was included in a study of control samples from healthy donors and cancer patients. This receptor was taken from a man between 60 and 75 years old in good health. The sample taken for sequencing was blood.

For the CDR3, the DNA is TGTGCCAGCAGCTTAGGCCAAATCGGGGTAACGATTAATGAAAAACTGTTTTTT. Residues: CASSLGQIGVTINEKLFF. The gene calls are TRBV7-9 and TRBJ1-4; D is undetermined. In germline, CDR1 is SEHNR, CDR2 FQNEAQ (reference sequence). The CDR3 has 18 amino acids. Trimming left V 1 base short and J 4 bases short, with 19 bases between.